This record concerns one T cell receptor (beta chain) sequence. TCRdb's table, derived via immunoSEQ multiplex PCR, lists solely in-frame clones and lacks some. The sample includes a few hundred thousand clones, around nine tenths seen only once; the top ten take just under 4%. The data are from a study of blood T cell repertoires in COVID-19. The germline V gene has CDR1 SGHVS and CDR2 FQNEAQ. The V end lost 1 base, the J end lost 3 bases, and 6 bases lay between the germline ends. The CDR3 totals 13 residues. The sequence came from a woman aged 55-70 years with COVID-19, enrolled during active disease. The specimen was peripheral blood. This chain links TRBV7-8 with TRBJ1-1; no firm D call. The chain's CDR3 is CASSLGAYTEAFF. CDR3 sequence (DNA): TGTGCCAGCAGCTTAGGGGCCTACACTGAAGCTTTCTTT.